This entry features one T cell receptor beta chain sequence. This sample was taken from a study of blood T cell repertoires in COVID-19. Study-wide background: Sources were T cells, B-cell-depleted T cells, or PBMCs; the material itself was cDNA or gDNA.

How the authors handled the data: Counts of nucleated cells, estimated from reference gene primer amplification, were obtained. Assay: immunoSEQ multiplex PCR; the TCRdb copy retains only in-frame clones and omits some. V and J calls and clone size are given by that table; D and trimming were obtained from the DNA. The sample includes about 170,000 clones, under 90% seen only once; the top ten take around 13%. CDR1 and CDR2 (germline): SEHNR, FQNEAQ (reference sequence). The CDR3 is 14 amino acids. The junction had 2 bases not matched to a gene; V was cut back by 1 base and J by 6 bases. The chain joins TRBV7-9 to TRBJ2-1; TRBD2 agrees at 8 bases. What was sequenced was peripheral blood. This clonotype originated in a woman in her 70s with COVID-19, enrolled during active disease. For the CDR3, the DNA is TGTGCCAGCAGCTTAGGGCTAGCGGGCAATGAGCAGTTCTTC. Its translation: CASSLGLAGNEQFF. Variable domain in full (rest from reference TRBV7-9 and TRBJ2-1): DTGVSQNPRHKITKRGQNVTFRCDPISEHNRLYWYRQTLGQGPEFLTYFQNEAQLEKSRLLSDRFSAERPKGSFSTLEIQRTEQGDSAMYLCASSLGLAGNEQFFGPGTRLTVL.